Below, 13 T cell receptor beta chains from the same sample are listed, as sequenced in a study of early T cells in non-severe SARS-CoV-2 infection. MiXCR was run by TCRdb on the 5' RACE reads, yielding one entry per CDR3 protein. The profile shows around 55,000 distinct CDR3 sequences, 15% of them singletons. The sample was whole blood, taken at baseline. Receptors originate from an adult who was a healthcare worker with PCR-confirmed SARS-CoV-2 infection or an uninfected control (not recorded which).

The CDR3 DNA reads as TGTGCCAGCAGCGTAGGGTCAGGGGGCGGAAACATTCAGTACTTC. The encoded protein is CASSVGSGGGNIQYF. The gene calls are TRBV9 and TRBJ2-4, with TRBD1 matching over 8 bases. CDR1 is SGDLS and CDR2 is YYNGEE in the germline V gene. The CDR3 is made up of 15 amino acids. V lost 0 bases, J lost 6 bases, and 5 bases stayed unmatched.

The sample holds a few counts of this clonotype. The gene calls are TRBV7-2 and TRBJ1-1; D is possibly TRBD1 (5 bases). This CDR3 has 17 residues. V was pared by 1 base and J by 1 base, with 16 bases between. CDR1 and CDR2 from the germline V gene are SGHTA and FQGNSA. The CDR3 bases are TGTGCCAGCAGCTTAGTACCAGGGATACTACAGAACACTGAAGCTTTCTTT. Protein: CASSLVPGILQNTEAFF.

This clonotype was counted at least ten times. This sequence joins TRBV2 and TRBJ1-1; the D gene is possibly TRBD1 (5 bases). V lost 5 bases and J 2 bases, leaving 15 bases between the germline ends. This CDR3 has 15 amino acids. Germline-derived CDR1 and CDR2 are SNHLY and FYNNEI. The CDR3 spells CASSLKETANTEAFF. CDR3 sequence (DNA): TGTGCCAGCAGTCTAAAAGAGACAGCCAACACTGAAGCTTTCTTT.

The J gene is TRBJ2-7, the V gene TRBV7-8; 7 nucleotides line up with TRBD2. Trimming removed 0 bases from V and 3 bases from J; junction bases left unmatched: 5. Per the germline V gene, CDR1 is SGHVS and CDR2 is FQNEAQ. This CDR3 has 15 amino acids. DNA for the CDR3: TGTGCCAGCAGCTTAGCAGCGGGGCAGTACTACGAGCAGTACTTC. Translation gives CASSLAAGQYYEQYF.

This chain links TRBV27 with TRBJ1-1; no firm D call. With 2 bases removed from V and 1 base from J, the gap between germline ends came to 14 bases. CDR1 and CDR2 (germline): MNHEY, SMNVEV (reference sequence). The CDR3 length is 16 residues. CDR3 DNA: TGTGCCAGCAGTTTAAGAATCGTGACCGGGAACACTGAAGCTTTCTTT. Translated, it gives CASSLRIVTGNTEAFF.

There are a few counts of this clonotype. The rearrangement joins TRBV28 to TRBJ2-1; 8 bases match TRBD1. This CDR3 contains 14 residues. V dropped 6 bases and J dropped 7; count of bases not matched to a gene: 8. The germline V gene has CDR1 MDHEN and CDR2 SYDVKM. CDR3 sequence (DNA): TGTGCCAGCAGCCTCCGGACAGGGTGGAATGAGCAGTTCTTC. Residues: CASSLRTGWNEQFF. Drawing the rest from reference TRBV28 and TRBJ2-1, the complete variable domain is DVKVTQSSRYLVKRTGEKVFLECVQDMDHENMFWYRQDPGLGLRLIYFSYDVKMKEKGDIPEGYSVSREKKERFSLILESASTNQTSMYLCASSLRTGWNEQFFGPGTRLTVL.

The chain combines TRBV5-1 with TRBJ1-2; no clear D gene. Trimming took 0 bases from V and 5 from J, leaving 8 bases between them. This CDR3 is built from 13 residues. Germline CDR1 and CDR2: SGHRS and YFSETQ. The DNA of the CDR3 is TGCGCCAGCAGCTTGGACGGAGATTATGGCTACACCTTC. The encoded protein is CASSLDGDYGYTF.

This clonotype has just a few counts. The V gene is TRBV20-1, the J gene TRBJ1-1; a possible D gene is TRBD1 (5 bases). The CDR3 extends over 15 amino acids. Germline-derived CDR1 and CDR2 are DFQATT and SNEGSKA (reference sequence). V shed 6 bases and J shed 3 bases, with 20 bases lying between them. The DNA for the CDR3 is TGCAGTGCCCCCCCATCTGGGGCGAAGGACACTGAAGCTTTCTTT. The encoded protein is CSAPPSGAKDTEAFF.

The chain is built from TRBV12-3 or TRBV12-4 and TRBJ2-2, with a tentative D call TRBD2 (6 bases). The CDR3 totals 17 residues. V was clipped by 6 bases and J by 5 bases, with 22 bases between them. The CDR3 nucleotides read TGTGCCAGCAGACCCGGGACTGCTGGGCTCGGGACCGGGGAGCTGTTTTTT. This sequence encodes CASRPGTAGLGTGELFF.

This clonotype was found a few times. The chain combines TRBV5-6 with TRBJ2-3, with a possible D match to TRBD2 (5 bases). V gave up 0 bases and J gave up 2 bases, with 10 bases separating them. Germline assignment: CDR1 SGHDT and CDR2 YYEEEE. The length of the CDR3 is 15 residues. The CDR3 here is CASSLERKFTDTQYF. DNA of the CDR3: TGTGCCAGCAGCTTGGAGCGGAAGTTCACAGATACGCAGTATTTT.

In its sample, this clonotype was seen many times. V usage is TRBV10-2 and J usage is TRBJ2-1; D ambiguous. Trimming stripped 3 bases from V and 3 bases from J, with 0 bases between. CDR3 length: 11 residues. Germline CDR1 is WSHSY and CDR2 is SAAADI. The CDR3 protein is CASSDYNEQFF. The DNA for the CDR3 is TGCGCCAGCAGTGACTACAATGAGCAGTTCTTC.

For the CDR3, the DNA is TGTGCCAGCTCACGGCGGCCACAAGAGACCCAGTACTTC. It encodes CASSRRPQETQYF. This rearrangement joins TRBV18 to TRBJ2-5, with D unclear. CDR1 is KGHSH and CDR2 is LQKENI in the germline V gene. This CDR3 region has 13 residues. Trimming took off 4 bases at V and 2 bases at J, with 8 bases between the two ends. Together with reference TRBV18 and TRBJ2-5, the CDR3 gives the full variable domain: NAGVMQNPRHLVRRRGQEARLRCSPMKGHSHVYWYRQLPEEGLKFMVYLQKENIIDESGMPKERFSAEFPKEGPSILRIQQVVRGDSAAYFCASSRRPQETQYFGPGTRLLVL.

Many counts were recorded for this clonotype. The chain joins TRBV11-2 to TRBJ2-7; D call uncertain. V was shortened by 1 base and J by 2 bases, with 9 bases between the two germline ends. The CDR3 has 14 residues. CDR1 SGHAT and CDR2 FQNNGV come from the germline V gene. CDR3 amino acids: CASSLGTVTYEQYF. Written as DNA, the CDR3 is TGTGCCAGCAGCTTAGGGACGGTAACCTACGAGCAGTACTTC.